Listed below are T cell receptor beta chains from one sample, sequenced in a study of blood T cell repertoires in COVID-19. The table came from immunoSEQ multiplex PCR; TCRdb's copy has only in-frame clones and leaves some out. The sample has some 140,000 clones; around 85% are singletons. Material for sequencing was peripheral blood. The source of these receptors is a man in his 60s with COVID-19, enrolled during active disease. Both conserved end residues are part of each CDR3. D genes are given only for firm matches. Expanded clones are given a class, and other clones once, few, many or no size at all.

TRBV5-5	TRBJ1-1	NA	NA	14	TGTGCCAGCAGCTCGGTCAGGGGCGGCACTGAAGCTTTCTTT	CASSSVRGGTEAFF
TRBV4-2	TRBJ1-1	NA	NA	14	TGTGCCAGCAGCCATCCCTTGGAGGGCACTGAAGCTTTCTTT	CASSHPLEGTEAFF
TRBV28	TRBJ2-7	TRBD2	once	15	TGTGCCAGCAGTGGAACGGGACTAGCCTCCTACGAGCAGTACTTC	CASSGTGLASYEQYF
TRBV12-3/TRBV12-4	TRBJ2-1	TRBD2	medium-sized	13	TGTGCCAGCACCCCCGGACCGGGGAGGGGGCAGTTCTTC	CASTPGPGRGQFF
TRBV27	TRBJ1-4	NA	NA	15	TGTGCCAGCCGAGATGGCGGGGGCCCAAATGAAAAACTGTTTTTT	CASRDGGGPNEKLFF
TRBV27	TRBJ2-7	TRBD2	NA	15	TGTGCCAGCAGCCCACGGCGGGGGGTGAACTACGAGCAGTACTTC	CASSPRRGVNYEQYF
TRBV11-3	TRBJ2-1	NA	NA	14	TGTGCCAGCAGCTTAGGGCTCCAGGGCCATGAGCAGTTCTTC	CASSLGLQGHEQFF
TRBV14	TRBJ1-4	TRBD1	NA	13	TGTGCCAGCAGAGGACAGGGTGTTGAAAAACTGTTTTTT	CASRGQGVEKLFF
TRBV14	TRBJ2-3	TRBD2	NA	14	TGTGCCAGCAGTTCCGGGACTAGGCCAGATACGCAGTATTTT	CASSSGTRPDTQYF
TRBV19	TRBJ1-2	NA	NA	15	TGTGCCAGTAGTATAGATTACGGGGTAACCTATGGCTACACCTTC	CASSIDYGVTYGYTF
TRBV7-9	TRBJ2-1	TRBD2	NA	15	TGTGCCAGCAGCGAGACTAGCGGAGCGGGGAATGAGCAGTTCTTC	CASSETSGAGNEQFF
TRBV7-9	TRBJ2-1	TRBD1	NA	17	TGTGCCAGCAGCCGCGGGACAGGGAGTTTTAGGGACAATGAGCAGTTCTTC	CASSRGTGSFRDNEQFF